One sample yielded the 23 T cell receptor beta chains listed below, sequenced in a study of T cells in localized non-small cell lung cancer. Sequenced by immunoSEQ multiplex PCR; TCRdb stores in-frame clones only, minus some. This sample yields roughly 30,000 clones, of which around 82% are seen a single time; approximately 5.3% belongs to the top ten. The sequences come from peripheral blood mononuclear cells, collected before any cancer treatment. The source is a man between 35 and 75 years old with stage III lung adenocarcinoma.

This chain connects TRBV10-2 to TRBJ1-1; TRBD1 is a possible D gene (5 bases). This CDR3 region has 15 residues. CDR1 and CDR2 (germline): WSHSY, SAAADI. Trimming shortened V by 6 bases and J by 10 bases, and 24 bases separated the two germline ends. The CDR3 bases are TGCGCCAGCAGGGACCACGGGACGGCAAATCTTGGAGCTTTCTTT. This encodes CASRDHGTANLGAFF.

The chain joins TRBV29-1 to TRBJ1-1, with 7 bases lining up with TRBD1. CDR3 length: 14 amino acids. Germline assignment: CDR1 SQVTM and CDR2 ANQGSEA. J was trimmed by 0 bases and V by 4 bases; bases with no gene match: 5. In DNA, the CDR3 is TGCAGCGTTGCCGAGGGACAGATGAACACTGAAGCTTTCTTT. This sequence encodes CSVAEGQMNTEAFF. Looking up the rest from reference TRBV29-1 and TRBJ1-1 gives the full variable domain: SAVISQKPSRDICQRGTSLTIQCQVDSQVTMMFWYRQQPGQSLTLIATANQGSEATYESGFVIDKFPISRPNLTFSTLTVSNMSPEDSSIYLCSVAEGQMNTEAFFGQGTRLTVV.

The chain has TRBV2 and TRBJ1-5; perhaps TRBD1 as D (5 bases). CDR3 length equals 13 residues. V was pared by 8 bases and J by 6 bases, with 14 bases between. The germline V gene encodes CDR1 SNHLY and CDR2 FYNNEI. CDR3 residues: CASYKGGAQPQHF. The CDR3 DNA sequence: TGTGCCAGCTATAAAGGCGGGGCTCAGCCCCAGCATTTT.

The chain has TRBV10-3 and TRBJ1-6, with 8 bases aligning to TRBD1. CDR1 is ENHRY and CDR2 is SYGVKD in the germline V gene. Germline trimming cut 5 bases from V and 14 bases from J; bases unmatched to any gene: 11. This CDR3 contains 14 residues. The CDR3 region is CAISFSQTGVTLHF. The DNA of the CDR3 is TGTGCCATCAGTTTTTCTCAGACAGGGGTCACCCTCCACTTT.

The CDR3 here is CASSAPGLPSSGTQYF. The CDR3, as DNA: TGCGCCAGCAGTGCGCCGGGACTCCCGTCTAGTGGTACGCAGTATTTT. The rearrangement joins TRBV10-2 to TRBJ2-3, with D maybe TRBD2 (6 bases). V was trimmed by 4 bases and J by 8 bases, leaving 22 bases between them. The germline V gene has CDR1 WSHSY and CDR2 SAAADI. This CDR3 region has 16 residues.

V usage is TRBV28 and J usage is TRBJ1-2; 8 bases line up with TRBD1. This CDR3 has 12 residues. V gave up 5 bases and J gave up 10 bases; unmatched junction bases: 6. Germline assignment: CDR1 MDHEN and CDR2 SYDVKM. The CDR3 DNA follows: TGTGCCAGCAGTCAAGACAGGGGATACTACACCTTC. Encoded protein: CASSQDRGYYTF.

This chain connects TRBV5-1 to TRBJ2-7, with 10 bases that match TRBD1. CDR3 length: 15 amino acids. V lost 3 bases and J lost 5; bases outside the gene matches: 8. Germline V gene sequence: CDR1 SGHRS, CDR2 YFSETQ. Here the CDR3 reads CASSSGQGITDEQYF. As DNA, the CDR3 is TGCGCCAGCAGCTCGGGACAGGGGATTACCGACGAGCAGTACTTC. Based on the CDR3 plus reference TRBV5-1 and TRBJ2-7, the full variable domain is KAGVTQTPRYLIKTRGQQVTLSCSPISGHRSVSWYQQTPGQGLQFLFEYFSETQRNKGNFPGRFSGRQFSNSRSEMNVSTLELGDSALYLCASSSGQGITDEQYFGPGTRLTVT.

V gene TRBV10-3 combines with J gene TRBJ2-1; D perhaps matches TRBD1 (5 bases). The CDR3 totals 14 residues. Germline-derived CDR1 and CDR2 are ENHRY and SYGVKD. The V end was cut by 3 bases, the J end by 9 bases, with 15 bases between. CDR3 DNA: TGTGCCATCAGTGACTACAGGCTGGCCAGTGAGCAGTTCTTC. This gives the protein CAISDYRLASEQFF.

This rearrangement joins TRBV9 to TRBJ2-4, with D tentatively TRBD2 (5 bases). Germline loops: CDR1 SGDLS, CDR2 YYNGEE. The V and J ends lost 0 bases and 8 bases respectively, with 9 bases between them. The CDR3 extends over 13 amino acids. The CDR3 region is CASSVDRGDIQYF. Written as DNA, the CDR3 is TGTGCCAGCAGCGTAGATCGGGGTGACATTCAGTACTTC.

J is TRBJ2-7 and V is TRBV7-9, with D unresolved. Germline CDR1 SEHNR, CDR2 FQNEAQ (reference sequence). CDR3 length: 13 residues. V was shortened by 3 bases and J by 4 bases, with 10 bases between the two germline ends. CDR3 nucleotides: TGTGCCAGCAGCTTGGTCAGGCTTTACGAGCAGTACGTC. Its protein product is CASSLVRLYEQYV.

This chain links TRBV7-8 with TRBJ2-7; 7 bases match TRBD1. Germline V gene sequence: CDR1 SGHVS, CDR2 FQNEAQ. The ends lost 0 bases at V and 3 bases at J; junction bases unmatched: 5. The CDR3 is 15 amino acids. The CDR3 DNA reads TGTGCCAGCAGCTTAGCTGGGACAGTGGACTACGAGCAGTACTTC. This encodes CASSLAGTVDYEQYF.

Remarks on this clone: The sample carries other DNA sequences with the same CDR3. V and J are TRBV18 and TRBJ2-3, with unresolved D. This CDR3 has 11 residues. Germline CDR1 is KGHSH and CDR2 is LQKENI. Trimming shortened V by 2 bases and J by 6 bases, and 3 bases separated the two germline ends. This CDR3 is CASSPWDTQYF. DNA of the CDR3: TGTGCCAGCTCACCATGGGATACGCAGTATTTT.

This chain joins TRBV7-6 and TRBJ2-7; TRBD2 matches 10 bases. V was pared by 5 bases and J by 3 bases, with 7 bases of the junction left unmatched. Germline assignment: CDR1 SGHVS and CDR2 FNYEAQ. The CDR3 is 15 amino acids. CDR3 in amino acids: CASSPSGSLNYEQYF. CDR3 sequence (DNA): TGTGCCAGCAGCCCTAGCGGGAGTCTTAACTACGAGCAGTACTTC.

This clone was seen a single time. The chain joins TRBV7-6 to TRBJ2-5, with 7 positions matching TRBD1. Looked up from germline, CDR1 is SGHVS and CDR2 is FNYEAQ. After removal of 3 bases from V and 1 base from J, the junction contained 11 bases not matched to a gene. This CDR3 has 17 amino acids. CDR3 sequence reads: CASSFKGPGQFQETQYF. CDR3 coding DNA: TGTGCCAGCAGCTTTAAGGGGCCGGGACAGTTCCAAGAGACCCAGTACTTC. The entire variable domain, with the rest obtained from reference TRBV7-6 and TRBJ2-5, is as follows: GAGVSQSPRYKVTKRGQDVALRCDPISGHVSLYWYRQALGQGPEFLTYFNYEAQQDKSGLPNDRFSAERPEGSISTLTIQRTEQRDSAMYRCASSFKGPGQFQETQYFGPGTRLLVL.

This clone is categorized as medium-sized (0.01 to 0.1%). The chain links TRBV16 to TRBJ2-1; D not certain. Per germline, CDR1 KGHSY and CDR2 FQNENV. The V end was cut by 5 bases, the J end by 0 bases, with 8 bases between. The CDR3 has 14 amino acids. The CDR3 DNA is TGTGCCAGCAGCGCCATAAGCTCCTACAATGAGCAGTTCTTC. Its translation: CASSAISSYNEQFF.

The V gene is TRBV13, the J gene TRBJ1-2; D gene uncertain. There are 16 residues in the CDR3. Germline CDR1 and CDR2: PRHDT and FYEKMQ (reference sequence). The germline V and J ends were trimmed by 7 bases and 1 base, with 19 bases remaining between them. DNA of the CDR3: TGTGCCAGCACCTGGAGCAGCCAACGTCATAACTATGGCTACACCTTC. Protein sequence: CASTWSSQRHNYGYTF.

J is TRBJ2-7 and V is TRBV21-1; the table's D call, TRBD1, has no DNA check behind it. TRBV21-1 is reported as a pseudogene. The CDR3 has 13 residues. As DNA, the CDR3 is TGTGCCAGCAGGGGTTTTACAGGTGACGAGCAGTACGTC. Protein product: CASRGFTGDEQYV.

This clone was recorded once. The J gene is TRBJ1-2, the V gene TRBV18; D is ambiguous. The V end lost 1 base, the J end lost 4 bases, and 10 bases lay between the germline ends. This CDR3 is 14 amino acids long. Germline lookup yields CDR1 KGHSH and CDR2 LQKENI. DNA for the CDR3: TGTGCCAGCTCACCACAGGGAGGATTCTATGGCTACACCTTC. Amino acid sequence: CASSPQGGFYGYTF.

The V gene is TRBV11-2, the J gene TRBJ2-5; tentative D call: TRBD1 (5 bases). The CDR3 has 16 residues. Germline CDR1 and CDR2: SGHAT and FQNNGV. With 1 base removed from V and 4 bases from J, the gap between germline ends came to 16 bases. CDR3 region: CASSLVRGRHIETQYF. In DNA form, the CDR3 reads TGTGCCAGCAGCTTAGTTAGGGGCAGGCATATAGAGACCCAGTACTTC.

The chain is built from TRBV7-8 and TRBJ2-1; D is uncertain. Trimming pared 1 base from V and 3 bases from J, leaving 4 bases between. The V gene's germline CDR1 is SGHVS and CDR2 FQNEAQ. The CDR3 is 13 amino acids. This CDR3 reads CASSLDYYNEQFF. The CDR3 DNA sequence: TGTGCCAGCAGCTTAGACTACTACAATGAGCAGTTCTTC.

This clone was detected a few times. The V and J genes are TRBV5-1 and TRBJ2-2; 9 bases match TRBD1. J was trimmed by 3 bases and V by 2 bases; bases with no gene match: 5. Germline V CDR1 and CDR2: SGHRS, YFSETQ. This CDR3 is built from 16 residues. The CDR3 sequence is CASSFGQGLDTGELFF. The CDR3 DNA reads as TGCGCCAGCAGCTTTGGACAGGGGTTGGACACCGGGGAGCTGTTTTTT.

The chain is built from TRBV5-6 and TRBJ2-7; D possibly corresponds to TRBD1 (5 bases). V lost 0 bases and J lost 4, with 11 bases in between. The CDR3 runs 14 residues. Germline V gives CDR1 SGHDT, CDR2 YYEEEE. CDR3 DNA sequence: TGTGCCAGCAGCTTGGCCTTCTCAGGGTACGAGCAGTACGTC. Translation gives CASSLAFSGYEQYV.

V and J are TRBV10-1 and TRBJ2-5, with D tentatively TRBD1 or TRBD2 (5 bases each). Germline CDR1 WNHNN, CDR2 SYGVQD (reference sequence). The ends were cut back, 0 bases at V and 5 bases at J, with 16 bases in the middle. CDR3 length equals 16 residues. CDR3 region: CASSESGRGAGETQYF. The CDR3 bases are TGCGCCAGCAGTGAGTCGGGACGTGGGGCTGGGGAGACCCAGTACTTC.